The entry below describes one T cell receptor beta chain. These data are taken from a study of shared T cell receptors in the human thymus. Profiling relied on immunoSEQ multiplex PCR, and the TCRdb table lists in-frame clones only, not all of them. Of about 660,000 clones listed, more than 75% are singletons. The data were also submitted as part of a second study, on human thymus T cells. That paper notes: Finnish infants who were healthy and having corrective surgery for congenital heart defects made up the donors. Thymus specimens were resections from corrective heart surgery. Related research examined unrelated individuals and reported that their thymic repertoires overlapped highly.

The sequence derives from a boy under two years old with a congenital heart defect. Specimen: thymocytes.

The CDR3 nucleotides read TGTGCCAGTAGCGGGGACGGGGGTCTTGACACTGAAGCTTTCTTT. Protein product: CASSGDGGLDTEAFF. The chain employs TRBV19 and TRBJ1-1; a weak D match, TRBD1 (5 bases). The germline CDR1 and CDR2 sequences are LNHDA and SQIVND (reference sequence). This CDR3 is 15 amino acids long. The germline V and J ends were trimmed by 6 bases and 3 bases, with 17 bases remaining between them.